Each of the 16 T cell receptor beta chains below was sequenced from the same sample in a study of blood T cell repertoires in COVID-19 (dated by TCRdb to 2018 to 2021). The library was generated by the immunoSEQ multiplex PCR assay. Here the immuneACCESS table is served through TCRdb, limited to in-frame sequences with V and J called. Missing clones are a known gap in these copies; in checked studies unresolved V genes cover under half, and the rest lacks a known reason. The sample includes about 34,000 clones, with 80% observed a single time. Clones ranked in the top ten supply approximately 31% of the sample. Sequenced input: peripheral blood. These receptor sequences come from a man at least 80 years old with acute or convalescent COVID-19.

The chain couples TRBV5-5 to TRBJ2-5, with 9 bases that match TRBD1. In germline, CDR1 is SGHKS, CDR2 YYEKEE (reference sequence). Trimming took 2 bases from V and 4 from J; bases not matched to a gene: 6. This CDR3 is 15 amino acids long. The CDR3 DNA reads as TGTGCCAGCAGCTTTTCGGGACAGGGTCGAGAGACCCAGTACTTC. Protein: CASSFSGQGRETQYF.

This clone appeared once. The chain combines TRBV5-1 with TRBJ2-1, with 10 bases that match TRBD2. The CDR3 length is 16 residues. J was trimmed by 7 bases and V by 0 bases; bases with no gene match: 7. Germline values: CDR1 SGHRS, CDR2 YFSETQ. The CDR3 coding sequence is TGCGCCAGCAGCTTGGAGCCGGGACTAGCGTATAATGAGCAGTTCTTC. Translating it yields CASSLEPGLAYNEQFF. Together with reference TRBV5-1 and TRBJ2-1, the CDR3 gives the full variable domain: KAGVTQTPRYLIKTRGQQVTLSCSPISGHRSVSWYQQTPGQGLQFLFEYFSETQRNKGNFPGRFSGRQFSNSRSEMNVSTLELGDSALYLCASSLEPGLAYNEQFFGPGTRLTVL.

V is TRBV2 and J is TRBJ2-7, with 10 bases aligning to TRBD2. Unmatched junction bases numbered 15, after V lost 6 bases and J lost 7 bases. This CDR3 region has 16 residues. CDR1 is SNHLY and CDR2 is FYNNEI in the germline V gene. The CDR3 DNA is TGTGCCAGCAGGCAGACCAGACTAGCGGGTAACGTGGAGCAGTACTTC. It is translated as CASRQTRLAGNVEQYF.

The V and J genes are TRBV29-1 and TRBJ2-5; D is perhaps TRBD2 (7 bases). This CDR3 is 12 amino acids long. Trimming removed 5 bases at V and 5 bases at J, with 12 bases between. The germline V gene encodes CDR1 SQVTM and CDR2 ANQGSEA. The CDR3, as DNA: TGCAGCGTTACGAGGGGGGGGGAGACCCAGTACTTC. It specifies CSVTRGGETQYF.

The chain recombines TRBV7-3 with TRBJ2-1, with 10 bases matching TRBD2. V was clipped by 2 bases and J by 4 bases; unmatched bases: 11. This CDR3 has 18 residues. Germline assignment: CDR1 SGHTA and CDR2 FQGTGA. The CDR3 sequence: CASSLHGGRTSGYNEQFF. CDR3 bases: TGTGCCAGCAGCTTACATGGGGGAAGGACTAGCGGTTACAATGAGCAGTTCTTC.

This clone was picked up a small number of times. V usage is TRBV2 and J usage is TRBJ2-2; 7 positions match TRBD1. V shed 7 bases and J 7 bases; nucleotides not matched to a gene: 12. Germline V gives CDR1 SNHLY, CDR2 FYNNEI. CDR3 length: 15 amino acids. CDR3 sequence: CASKSQGRVSGELFF. Written as DNA, the CDR3 is TGTGCCAGCAAGTCACAGGGGCGAGTTAGCGGGGAGCTGTTTTTT.

Note on this clone: Its ends do not fully match the called genes, so a read error is possible. The chain employs TRBV7-7 and TRBJ2-1, with TRBD1 identical over 9 bases. This CDR3 is built from 13 residues. CDR1 and CDR2 (germline): SSHAT, FNYEAQ (reference sequence). The DNA for the CDR3 is TGTGCTAGCAGCCCTTGGACAGGGGTTGAGCAGTTCTTC. This sequence encodes CASSPWTGVEQFF.

The chain combines TRBV25-1 with TRBJ2-7; TRBD2 matches 12 bases. V dropped 5 bases and J dropped 7; count of bases not matched to a gene: 12. Germline CDR1 is MGHDK and CDR2 is SYGVNS. This CDR3 comprises 16 residues. The CDR3: CASSTIGLAGPREQYF. CDR3 nucleotide sequence: TGTGCCAGCAGTACAATAGGACTAGCGGGACCCCGGGAGCAGTACTTC.

V and J are TRBV7-8 and TRBJ1-6; D might be TRBD1 (5 bases). This CDR3 has 17 amino acids. CDR1 SGHVS and CDR2 FQNEAQ come from the germline V gene. Trimming shortened V by 3 bases and J by 2 bases, and 14 bases separated the two germline ends. DNA for the CDR3: TGTGCCAGCAGCTTTCCGGCGGGGGGGGCCTATAATTCACCCCTCCACTTT. This codes for CASSFPAGGAYNSPLHF.

The chain is built from TRBV18 and TRBJ1-5, with a possible D match to TRBD1 (5 bases). Trimming left V 5 bases short and J 4 bases short, with 12 bases between. The CDR3 runs to 14 residues. CDR1 and CDR2 (germline): KGHSH, LQKENI. Here the CDR3 DNA reads TGTGCCAGCTCAACTGAGCAGGGTAATCAGCCCCAGCATTTT. Protein sequence: CASSTEQGNQPQHF.

The chain combines TRBV14 with TRBJ2-2, with a tentative D call TRBD2 (5 bases). Germline lookup yields CDR1 SGHDN and CDR2 FVKESK. The V and J ends lost 0 bases and 2 bases respectively, with 16 bases between them. The CDR3 covers 18 residues. CDR3 protein: CASSQDIPWTGNTGELFF. CDR3 bases: TGTGCCAGCAGCCAAGATATCCCCTGGACTGGAAACACCGGGGAGCTGTTTTTT.

The chain combines TRBV7-2 with TRBJ2-7; TRBD1 agrees at 9 bases. Germline lookup yields CDR1 SGHTA and CDR2 FQGNSA. J gave up 5 bases and V 5 bases, and 13 bases lay outside the gene matches. The CDR3 length is 16 residues. The CDR3 region has the DNA TGTGCCAGCAGCGCAAACCAACCGGGACAGGGCCACGAGCAGTACTTC. As protein: CASSANQPGQGHEQYF.

This chain links TRBV6-5 with TRBJ1-2, with 9 bases aligning to TRBD1. The CDR3 contains 13 residues. Germline V gene sequence: CDR1 MNHEY, CDR2 SVGAGI. The chain's CDR3 is CAARQGANYGYTF. Here the CDR3 DNA reads TGTGCTGCAAGACAGGGGGCTAACTATGGCTACACCTTC.

This clone was observed a few times. The chain combines TRBV11-2 with TRBJ2-7; 11 bases line up with TRBD2. V lost 1 base and J lost 3; bases outside the gene matches: 5. CDR1 is SGHAT, CDR2 FQNNGV, per germline. The CDR3 is 16 amino acids. Here the CDR3 reads CASSLAALAGGYEQYF. CDR3 DNA: TGTGCCAGCAGCTTAGCGGCGCTAGCGGGGGGCTACGAGCAGTACTTC. Together with reference TRBV11-2 and TRBJ2-7, the CDR3 gives the full variable domain: EAGVAQSPRYKIIEKRQSVAFWCNPISGHATLYWYQQILGQGPKLLIQFQNNGVVDDSQLPKDRFSAERLKGVDSTLKIQPAKLEDSAVYLCASSLAALAGGYEQYFGPGTRLTVT.

The chain recombines TRBV6-1 with TRBJ1-3; a possible D gene is TRBD1 (5 bases). Trimming stripped 3 bases from V and 0 bases from J, with 9 bases between. CDR3 length: 15 residues. Germline V gives CDR1 MNHNS, CDR2 SASEGT. CDR3 DNA: TGTGCCAGCAGTGAGACAGCCCACTCTGGAAACACCATATATTTT. It yields the protein CASSETAHSGNTIYF.

V gene TRBV5-4 combines with J gene TRBJ1-1; D unclear. Looked up from germline, CDR1 is SGHNT and CDR2 is YYREEE (reference sequence). Trimming shortened V by 1 base and J by 1 base, and 8 bases separated the two germline ends. The CDR3 loop spans 14 amino acids. The DNA of the CDR3 is TGTGCCAGCAGCTTGACACAGACGAACACTGAAGCTTTCTTT. This translates into CASSLTQTNTEAFF. Supplemented by reference TRBV5-4 and TRBJ1-1, the full variable domain reads ETGVTQSPTHLIKTRGQQVTLRCSSQSGHNTVSWYQQALGQGPQFIFQYYREEENGRGNFPPRFSGLQFPNYSSELNVNALELDDSALYLCASSLTQTNTEAFFGQGTRLTVV.